This entry lists 20 T cell receptor beta chains sequenced from one sample in a study of blood T cell repertoires in COVID-19. Profiling relied on immunoSEQ multiplex PCR, and the TCRdb table lists in-frame clones only, not all of them. The repertoire includes about 190,000 clones, roughly nine tenths of them detected once, and 2.1% sits in the top ten. The sample was peripheral blood. These receptors all stem from a man between 70 and 80 years old with active or convalescent COVID-19.

This clone was recorded a few times. The chain carries TRBV3-1 (or the pseudogene TRBV3-2) and TRBJ2-5; D is unclear. The germline V gene has CDR1 LGHDT and CDR2 YNNKEL (reference sequence). The V end was cut by 3 bases, the J end by 4 bases, with 9 bases between. CDR3 size: 13 residues. The CDR3 spells CASSQGVGETQYF. The CDR3 DNA reads as TGTGCCAGCAGCCAGGGCGTCGGAGAGACCCAGTACTTC.

The chain carries TRBV14 and TRBJ2-3, with D unresolved. Germline V CDR1 and CDR2: SGHDN, FVKESK. The CDR3 runs to 13 residues. The V and J ends lost 3 bases and 0 bases respectively, with 4 bases between them. CDR3 amino acids: CASSHTSTDTQYF. The CDR3 DNA reads TGTGCCAGCAGCCATACTAGCACAGATACGCAGTATTTT.

J is TRBJ2-5 and V is TRBV7-6; 7 nucleotides match TRBD1. The germline V gene has CDR1 SGHVS and CDR2 FNYEAQ. This CDR3 contains 14 residues. V shed 3 bases and J 4 bases; nucleotides not matched to a gene: 5. As DNA, the CDR3 is TGTGCCAGCAGCTTGGGACAGAAGGTAGAGACCCAGTACTTC. Translation gives CASSLGQKVETQYF.

The CDR3 protein is CASSSTTDEQFF. In DNA, the CDR3 is TGTGCCAGCAGTTCCACGACTGATGAGCAGTTCTTC. The chain employs TRBV12-3 or TRBV12-4 and TRBJ2-1; D ambiguous. Trimming took 4 bases from V and 8 from J, leaving 9 bases between them. The CDR3 is made up of 12 amino acids.

This clone was recorded a few times. The CDR3 reads CASSSQGGGNQPQHF. CDR3 sequence (DNA): TGTGCCAGCAGCTCGCAGGGTGGTGGCAATCAGCCCCAGCATTTT. The V gene is TRBV7-8, the J gene TRBJ1-5, with TRBD1 as a possible D gene (5 bases). V was shortened by 4 bases and J by 2 bases, with 12 bases between the two germline ends. Germline CDR1 SGHVS, CDR2 FQNEAQ. This CDR3 has 15 residues.

The rearrangement links TRBV5-1 to TRBJ2-1; 14 bases line up with TRBD2. After removal of 4 bases from V and 10 bases from J, the junction contained 10 bases not matched to a gene. The germline CDR1 and CDR2 sequences are SGHRS and YFSETQ. The CDR3 length is 16 residues. CDR3: CASSKRLAGGPGEQFF. The CDR3 DNA sequence: TGCGCCAGCAGCAAGAGACTAGCGGGGGGGCCGGGCGAGCAGTTCTTC. Drawing the rest from reference TRBV5-1 and TRBJ2-1, the complete variable domain is KAGVTQTPRYLIKTRGQQVTLSCSPISGHRSVSWYQQTPGQGLQFLFEYFSETQRNKGNFPGRFSGRQFSNSRSEMNVSTLELGDSALYLCASSKRLAGGPGEQFFGPGTRLTVL.

The chain has TRBV27 and TRBJ2-7, with 9 positions matching TRBD1. CDR1 is MNHEY and CDR2 is SMNVEV in the germline V gene (reference sequence). The length of the CDR3 is 16 residues. J lost 4 bases, V lost 6 bases, and 13 bases had no gene match. The DNA of the CDR3 is TGTGCCAGCAGAACCGCACTCCGGGACAGGGTTTACGAGCAGTACTTC. This gives the protein CASRTALRDRVYEQYF.

The V and J genes are TRBV5-1 and TRBJ1-1; TRBD1 matches 7 bases. The V gene end was trimmed by 2 bases and the J gene end by 0 bases; junction bases not matched to a gene: 10. The CDR3 consists of 17 residues. Per germline, CDR1 SGHRS and CDR2 YFSETQ. CDR3 in amino acids: CASSLPTGNIVNTEAFF. In nucleotides, the CDR3 is TGCGCCAGCAGCTTACCGACAGGGAACATCGTGAACACTGAAGCTTTCTTT.

The rearrangement joins TRBV19 to TRBJ2-3, with 8 bases that match TRBD2. CDR1 and CDR2 (germline): LNHDA, SQIVND (reference sequence). V shed 3 bases and J 0 bases; nucleotides not matched to a gene: 8. The CDR3 extends over 17 amino acids. The CDR3 region has the DNA TGTGCCAGTAGTATCATAAGCGGGGGAACTAGCACAGATACGCAGTATTTT. Its translation: CASSIISGGTSTDTQYF.

J is TRBJ2-7 and V is TRBV7-9; D is ambiguous. The CDR3 totals 14 residues. The germline V gene encodes CDR1 SEHNR and CDR2 FQNEAQ (reference sequence). V lost 8 bases, J lost 2 bases, and 16 bases lay in between. CDR3 nucleotide sequence: TGTGCCAGCGGATTAGAAACAGTTGCCTACGAGCAGTACTTC. Translating it yields CASGLETVAYEQYF.

The V and J genes are TRBV11-2 and TRBJ2-7; TRBD2 aligns across 8 bases. The CDR3 totals 18 residues. Germline CDR1 reads SGHAT; CDR2 reads FQNNGV. Trimming at V came to 1 base and at J to 0 bases, leaving 11 bases not matched to a gene. The CDR3 coding sequence is TGTGCCAGCAGCTTAGTTACTAGCGGCATTGTAAGCTCCTACGAGCAGTACTTC. Protein product: CASSLVTSGIVSSYEQYF.

Only a few counts were recorded for this clone. The rearrangement uses TRBV2 and TRBJ2-7; unclear D gene. Germline V gene lookup returns CDR1 SNHLY and CDR2 FYNNEI. CDR3 length equals 14 residues. V dropped 3 bases and J dropped 3 bases, with 12 bases sitting between them. The DNA of the CDR3 is TGTGCCAGCAGTGATTGGGTCAGGAACTACGAGCAGTACTTC. This sequence encodes CASSDWVRNYEQYF.

The J gene is TRBJ2-2, the V gene TRBV14, with a weak D call TRBD2 (6 bases). V gave up 4 bases and J gave up 6 bases, with 12 bases separating them. This CDR3 is 14 amino acids long. Germline V gene data show CDR1 as SGHDN and CDR2 as FVKESK. The CDR3 bases are TGTGCCAGCAGCCCAAGACTAGTTCCCGGGGAGCTGTTTTTT. Encoded protein: CASSPRLVPGELFF. The variable domain in full, with the rest retrieved from reference TRBV14 and TRBJ2-2, is EAGVTQFPSHSVIEKGQTVTLRCDPISGHDNLYWYRRVMGKEIKFLLHFVKESKQDESGMPNNRFLAERTGGTYSTLKVQPAELEDSGVYFCASSPRLVPGELFFGEGSRLTVL.

V usage is TRBV10-1 and J usage is TRBJ2-3; TRBD2 might be the D (6 bases). Trimming cost V 4 bases and J 4 bases, with 12 bases left between them. The length of the CDR3 is 14 residues. The V gene's germline CDR1 is WNHNN and CDR2 SYGVQD (reference sequence). CDR3 region: CASSVGSEADTQYF. CDR3 in DNA: TGCGCCAGCAGTGTCGGGAGTGAGGCAGATACGCAGTATTTT.

This clone was found once. The chain has TRBV9 and TRBJ2-1; 9 nucleotides line up with TRBD2. V dropped 0 bases and J dropped 3; count of bases not matched to a gene: 4. The length of the CDR3 is 16 residues. Germline V gene lookup returns CDR1 SGDLS and CDR2 YYNGEE. The CDR3 DNA reads TGTGCCAGCAGCGTAGGAGGCGGGGGGGGCTACAATGAGCAGTTCTTC. Translated: CASSVGGGGGYNEQFF.

The chain uses TRBV10-3 and TRBJ2-1; D remains unclear. The V gene's germline CDR1 is ENHRY and CDR2 SYGVKD. V lost 3 bases to trimming and J lost 4 bases, with 13 bases between them. This CDR3 comprises 15 residues. Here the CDR3 DNA reads TGTGCCATCAGTGACCCTAGGTGGCCATACAATGAGCAGTTCTTC. This codes for CAISDPRWPYNEQFF.

V gene TRBV19 combines with J gene TRBJ2-1, with TRBD1 matching over 8 bases. V shed 7 bases and J 4 bases; nucleotides not matched to a gene: 3. This CDR3 spans 13 amino acids. The germline V gene encodes CDR1 LNHDA and CDR2 SQIVND (reference sequence). As DNA, the CDR3 is TGTGCCAGTACAGGGGGCGTATACAATGAGCAGTTCTTC. It encodes CASTGGVYNEQFF. The full variable domain, rest sourced from reference TRBV19 and TRBJ2-1, is DGGITQSPKYLFRKEGQNVTLSCEQNLNHDAMYWYRQDPGQGLRLIYYSQIVNDFQKGDIAEGYSVSREKKESFPLTVTSAQKNPTAFYLCASTGGVYNEQFFGPGTRLTVL.

This clone has just one count. This sequence joins TRBV6-1 and TRBJ2-6; perhaps TRBD1 as D (6 bases). Germline V gene sequence: CDR1 MNHNS, CDR2 SASEGT. This CDR3 comprises 17 residues. Trimming removed 4 bases from V and 2 bases from J, with 15 bases in between. CDR3 bases: TGTGCCAGCAGTGGCCAGGGTGGGGGCCCTGGGGCCAACGTCCTGACTTTC. Protein: CASSGQGGGPGANVLTF.

This clone has a single count. V is TRBV30 and J is TRBJ2-3; 7 positions match TRBD2. CDR3 length: 14 residues. Germline trimming cut 0 bases from V and 6 bases from J; bases unmatched to any gene: 6. Germline-derived CDR1 and CDR2 are GTSNPN and SVGIG (reference sequence). In DNA, the CDR3 is TGTGCCTGGAGTGTCTCCAGCGGGAAGGATACGCAGTATTTT. This gives the protein CAWSVSSGKDTQYF.

The chain employs TRBV5-1 and TRBJ1-2, with D uncertain. Germline V gene data show CDR1 as SGHRS and CDR2 as YFSETQ. This CDR3 spans 14 amino acids. The V gene lost 0 bases and the J gene lost 1 base, with 7 bases spanning the gap. The CDR3 sequence: CASSLDSINYGYTF. The CDR3 DNA reads TGCGCCAGCAGCTTGGATAGTATTAACTATGGCTACACCTTC. The entire variable domain, with the rest obtained from reference TRBV5-1 and TRBJ1-2, is as follows: KAGVTQTPRYLIKTRGQQVTLSCSPISGHRSVSWYQQTPGQGLQFLFEYFSETQRNKGNFPGRFSGRQFSNSRSEMNVSTLELGDSALYLCASSLDSINYGYTFGSGTRLTVV.